This T cell receptor beta chain is drawn from a study of tumor and adjacent non-tumor tissue in lung cancer. This clonotype turned up a few times. A much bigger clone sits one base away, suggesting this may be a read error. The template was RNA from unsorted bulk tissue. The germline CDR1 and CDR2 sequences are MDHEN and SYDVKM. This CDR3 has 17 amino acids. A modified ARM-PCR protocol with three rounds of nested PCR amplified TCRbeta. TCRdb analysed the multiplex PCR reads with MiXCR anew, one entry per CDR3 protein. The sample consists of 100,000 to 120,000 distinct CDR3 sequences, over 75% of them appearing once.

Source material: lung tumor tissue. The V and J genes are TRBV28 and TRBJ1-6; no definite D call. The sequence derives from a man in his 70s with non-small cell lung cancer. In nucleotides, the CDR3 is TGTGTCAGCAGTCCAGTAGGAGCGTTCTCCTATAATTCACCCCTCCACTTT. It yields the protein CVSSPVGAFSYNSPLHF. The full variable domain, completed using reference TRBV28 and TRBJ1-6, is DVKVTQSSRYLVKRTGEKVFLECVQDMDHENMFWYRQDPGLGLRLIYFSYDVKMKEKGDIPEGYSVSREKKERFSLILESASTNQTSMYLCVSSPVGAFSYNSPLHFGNGTRLTVT.